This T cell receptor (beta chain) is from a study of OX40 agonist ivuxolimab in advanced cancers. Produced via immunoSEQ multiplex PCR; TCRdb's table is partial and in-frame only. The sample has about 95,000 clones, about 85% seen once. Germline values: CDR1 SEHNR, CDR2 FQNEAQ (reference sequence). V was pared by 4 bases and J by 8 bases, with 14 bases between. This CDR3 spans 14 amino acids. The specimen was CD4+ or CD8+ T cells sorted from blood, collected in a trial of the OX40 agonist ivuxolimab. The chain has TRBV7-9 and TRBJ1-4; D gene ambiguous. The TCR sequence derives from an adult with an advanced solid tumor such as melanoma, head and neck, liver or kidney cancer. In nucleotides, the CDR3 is TGTGCCAGCAGCTCTTCCTCAGGAGGAGAAAAACTGTTTTTT. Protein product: CASSSSSGGEKLFF.